Below, 5 T cell receptor beta chains from the same sample are listed, as sequenced in a study of metastatic and nonmetastatic thyroid tumors. All patients reached thyroid surgery having received no treatment beforehand. TCRdb re-clonotyped the PCR reads through MiXCR. The repertoire consists of roughly 15,000 clones, with under 30% occurring once and the leading ten covering about 14%. Sequenced input: adjacent normal tissue. The receptor set was obtained from a female donor with papillary thyroid cancer or a benign thyroid nodule (not recorded which). Some clones in this sample may be carry-over from other donors' samples.

This clone was observed a handful of times. This could be a read error, since a much larger clone is one nucleotide away. V is TRBV12-3 or TRBV12-4 and J is TRBJ2-5, with 11 bases aligning to TRBD2. The CDR3 extends over 15 amino acids. This chain's CDR3 is CANSNSLAGGETQYF. In DNA form, the CDR3 reads TGTGCCAACAGTAACTCTTTAGCGGGAGGGGAGACCCAGTACTTC.

Sample share makes this clone medium-sized. An end of the junction differs from the germline gene, which may be a read error. Additional DNA sequences in this sample encode the identical CDR3. The rearrangement links TRBV6-1 to TRBJ1-4; D not resolved. The germline CDR1 and CDR2 sequences are MNHNS and SASEGT. The CDR3 extends over 10 amino acids. Written as DNA, the CDR3 is TGCGCCAGTTCACCCACAAAACTGTTTTTT. Its translation is CASSPTKLFF.

V and J are TRBV20-1 and TRBJ1-1, with D perhaps TRBD1 (6 bases). Trimming cost V 5 bases and J 6 bases, with 25 bases left between them. CDR1 DFQATT and CDR2 SNEGSKA come from the germline V gene (reference sequence). The CDR3 spans 16 residues. DNA for the CDR3: TGCAGTGCTGCCCACCCAGGGGACTCCCAAGGAGCTGAAGCTTTCTTT. The encoded protein is CSAAHPGDSQGAEAFF.

This clone was seen more than once but under ten times. The genes are TRBV6-1 and TRBJ2-1; 11 bases match TRBD1. This CDR3 is built from 14 residues. The germline CDR1 and CDR2 sequences are MNHNS and SASEGT. V lost 8 bases to trimming and J lost 6 bases; unmatched junction nucleotides: 6. CDR3 sequence (DNA): TGTGCCAGCCAGGACAGGGGGCGCCTCAATGAGCAGTTCTTC. Amino acid sequence: CASQDRGRLNEQFF.

Written as DNA, the CDR3 is TGCGCCAGCAGCCAAGAAGTCAACAGGGGCAACTATGGCTACACCTTC. Its protein is CASSQEVNRGNYGYTF. V gene TRBV4-1 combines with J gene TRBJ1-2; TRBD1 matches 7 bases. With 0 bases clipped from V and 2 bases from J, the junction kept 6 bases outside the gene matches. There are 16 residues in the CDR3. Germline CDR1 is MGHRA and CDR2 is YSYEKL.